Below are 23 T cell receptor beta chains sequenced from a single sample in a study of human T cells and chemical hapten exposure (dated by TCRdb to the early 2020s). The library was produced with RACE. The data were produced on a NextSeq 500. The raw public data were reprocessed by TCRdb itself: fastp quality trimming at Q25, MiXCR clonotype calling, in-frame beta chains only. Rows are unified per CDR3 protein, each entry keeping the most common DNA and genes. The sample table holds roughly 90,000 distinct CDR3 sequences, of which approximately 9.9% were seen once. The ten largest make up roughly 3.5% of the sample. Sample time point, as interpreted from the label and publication: pre-sensitization, week 0. The sample's treatment or condition label, decoded: therapeutic diphenylcyclopropenone sensitization with weekly scalp DPC. This material consisted of whole blood, taken in connection with sensitization to the hapten diphenylcyclopropenone (DPC). Receptor source: a woman aged 35 to 49 with alopecia areata. Some clones in this sample may be carry-over from other donors' samples.

This clonotype was counted many times. The chain recombines TRBV2 with TRBJ2-2; 8 bases are a match to TRBD2. This CDR3 region has 16 residues. Germline V lookup: CDR1 SNHLY, CDR2 FYNNEI. J lost 6 bases, V lost 4 bases, and 10 bases had no gene match. CDR3 sequence reads: CASSVESGGPAGELFF. CDR3 coding DNA: TGTGCCAGCAGTGTCGAAAGCGGGGGTCCTGCCGGGGAGCTGTTTTTT.

The rearrangement joins TRBV10-2 to TRBJ2-2, with 9 bases identical to TRBD1. Germline loops: CDR1 WSHSY, CDR2 SAAADI. The CDR3 extends over 13 amino acids. V lost 8 bases to trimming and J lost 5 bases; unmatched junction nucleotides: 3. CDR3 bases: TGCGCCAGCCGACAGGGGGTGACCGGGGAGCTGTTTTTT. This encodes CASRQGVTGELFF.

Ten or more counts support this clonotype. This chain uses TRBV6-1 with TRBJ1-2, with a weak D call TRBD1 (6 bases). Trimming removed 5 bases from V and 4 bases from J, with 17 bases in between. Germline lookup yields CDR1 MNHNS and CDR2 SASEGT. The CDR3 runs 15 residues. CDR3 in amino acids: CASSPMTGAAYGYTF. DNA for the CDR3: TGTGCCAGCAGTCCCATGACAGGCGCTGCCTATGGCTACACCTTC.

The CDR3 DNA is TGTGCCAGCAGGGGTATAATGAACACTGAAGCTTTCTTT. Its protein is CASRGIMNTEAFF. The chain carries TRBV5-6 and TRBJ1-1, with D uncertain. Germline V lookup: CDR1 SGHDT, CDR2 YYEEEE. The CDR3 extends over 13 amino acids. V gave up 5 bases and J gave up 0 bases, with 8 bases separating them.

The chain employs TRBV5-5 and TRBJ1-1; the match to TRBD1 covers 9 bases. Germline V gene sequence: CDR1 SGHKS, CDR2 YYEKEE (reference sequence). The CDR3 loop spans 16 amino acids. J gave up 5 bases and V 4 bases, and 12 bases lay outside the gene matches. DNA for the CDR3: TGTGCCAGCAGCCACAAAAGGGACAGGGTTGGAACTGAAGCTTTCTTT. Translation: CASSHKRDRVGTEAFF.

There are a few counts of this clonotype. The chain employs TRBV20-1 and TRBJ2-7; D remains ambiguous. V was cut by 5 bases and J by 6 bases, with 14 bases left in between. This CDR3 is 12 amino acids long. Per germline, CDR1 DFQATT and CDR2 SNEGSKA (reference sequence). The CDR3 DNA reads as TGCAGTGCTCGTTCCTCTAGTCTCGAGCAGTACTTC. Its protein is CSARSSSLEQYF.

This clonotype occurred a few times. At one of its ends the junction is not consistent with the germline gene, which may arise from a read error. The rearrangement joins TRBV7-2 to TRBJ1-1; D gene uncertain. The CDR3 is 9 residues long. The germline gives CDR1 SGHTA, CDR2 FQGNSA. CDR3 coding DNA: TGCCAGAGTGAGGCTGAAGCTTTCTTT. Translating gives CQSEAEAFF.

This clonotype was found a few times. The chain combines TRBV21-1 with TRBJ2-1; the D segment call TRBD1 is taken from the table without a DNA check. TRBV21-1 is a documented pseudogene. This CDR3 is built from 14 residues. The CDR3 loop reads CASRTGMSYNEQFF. CDR3 DNA: TGTGCCAGTCGGACAGGGATGTCCTACAATGAGCAGTTCTTC.

In its sample, this clonotype was seen a few times. The V gene is TRBV6-5, the J gene TRBJ2-4; D call uncertain. The CDR3 totals 14 residues. Germline loops: CDR1 MNHEY, CDR2 SVGAGI. V lost 6 bases and J lost 8, with 17 bases in between. Here the CDR3 DNA reads TGTGCCAGCAGGGGGAAGAGGCAGGTGGACATTCAGTACTTC. This codes for CASRGKRQVDIQYF.

This clonotype was seen many times. The V gene is TRBV18, the J gene TRBJ2-7; TRBD2 is a possible D gene (6 bases). This CDR3 has 14 amino acids. V dropped 6 bases and J dropped 3 bases, with 15 bases sitting between them. CDR1 is KGHSH and CDR2 is LQKENI in the germline V gene. CDR3 DNA: TGTGCCAGCTCCGGCCGGGACTCTGTCTACGAGCAGTACTTC. As protein: CASSGRDSVYEQYF.

The chain employs TRBV2 and TRBJ2-3; 13 bases line up with TRBD2. Germline V gene lookup returns CDR1 SNHLY and CDR2 FYNNEI. The CDR3 consists of 17 residues. V was clipped by 8 bases and J by 2 bases; unmatched bases: 10. CDR3 loop: CASGRTSGGPITDTQYF. The CDR3 nucleotides read TGTGCCAGCGGCCGGACTAGCGGGGGCCCAATCACAGATACGCAGTATTTT.

This clonotype was recorded at least ten times. The chain employs TRBV4-1 and TRBJ2-1; D is undetermined. V was cut by 1 base and J by 3 bases, with 10 bases left in between. CDR3 length equals 15 residues. Germline CDR1 is MGHRA and CDR2 is YSYEKL. Written as DNA, the CDR3 is TGCGCCAGCAGCCAAGGTTGGGCTAGCTACAATGAGCAGTTCTTC. Its translation: CASSQGWASYNEQFF.

To note about this clonotype: Given a much more abundant clone one base away, this may be a read error. The conserved phenylalanine or tryptophan is not found at the CDR3 terminus, so this likely reflects a read error. The chain carries TRBV4-2 and TRBJ1-5, with D unresolved. Trimming removed 1 base at V and 4 bases at J, with 8 bases between. Germline loops: CDR1 LGHNA, CDR2 YNFKEQ. The CDR3 consists of 14 residues. DNA for the CDR3: TGTGCCAGCAGCCAAGGCAGTGGAAATCAGCCCCAGCATTCT. Translating it yields CASSQGSGNQPQHS.

This clonotype occurred many times. The genes are TRBV5-1 and TRBJ1-1; a weak D match, TRBD1 (5 bases). The germline CDR1 and CDR2 sequences are SGHRS and YFSETQ. The V end was cut by 4 bases, the J end by 7 bases, with 14 bases between. The CDR3 totals 13 residues. CDR3 nucleotides: TGCGCCAGCAGCCCGGGAGGGACCTATGAAGCTTTCTTT. It yields the protein CASSPGGTYEAFF. Complete variable domain (other parts from reference TRBV5-1 and TRBJ1-1): KAGVTQTPRYLIKTRGQQVTLSCSPISGHRSVSWYQQTPGQGLQFLFEYFSETQRNKGNFPGRFSGRQFSNSRSEMNVSTLELGDSALYLCASSPGGTYEAFFGQGTRLTVV.

This clonotype was counted many times. The chain joins TRBV6-6 to TRBJ1-1; maybe TRBD1 (5 bases). This CDR3 is built from 16 residues. Trimming shortened V by 6 bases and J by 0 bases, and 17 bases separated the two germline ends. Per the germline V gene, CDR1 is MNHNY and CDR2 is SVGAGI (reference sequence). CDR3 amino acids: CASSPYSGTLNTEAFF. The CDR3 coding sequence is TGTGCCAGCAGCCCGTATTCCGGGACCTTGAACACTGAAGCTTTCTTT.

In its sample, this clonotype was seen many times. The chain employs TRBV10-3 and TRBJ2-5, with 7 nucleotides matching TRBD1. V lost 4 bases to trimming and J lost 3 bases; unmatched junction nucleotides: 2. The CDR3 length is 13 residues. Germline values: CDR1 ENHRY, CDR2 SYGVKD. The CDR3 here is CAISAGQKETQYF. As DNA, the CDR3 is TGTGCCATCAGTGCGGGACAGAAAGAGACCCAGTACTTC.

The chain has TRBV6-2 or TRBV6-3 and TRBJ1-4, with D uncertain. The V gene lost 6 bases and the J gene lost 4 bases, with 18 bases spanning the gap. The germline V gene has CDR1 MNHEY and CDR2 SVGEGT. This CDR3 spans 16 amino acids. The CDR3 spells CASRTSPGSLNEKLFF. CDR3 nucleotide sequence: TGTGCCAGCAGAACAAGTCCCGGGAGCCTTAATGAAAAACTGTTTTTT.

The rearrangement joins TRBV6-1 to TRBJ1-5; D is unclear. This CDR3 has 13 amino acids. Germline V lookup: CDR1 MNHNS, CDR2 SASEGT. Trimming stripped 3 bases from V and 4 bases from J, with 7 bases between. The DNA for the CDR3 is TGTGCCAGCAGTGATTTGATAAATCAGCCCCAGCATTTT. Its translation: CASSDLINQPQHF.

This chain uses TRBV5-1 with TRBJ2-1; TRBD2 aligns across 8 bases. Looked up from germline, CDR1 is SGHRS and CDR2 is YFSETQ. Losses at the gene ends were 4 bases for V and 8 bases for J; bases not matched to a gene: 14. CDR3 size: 16 residues. This CDR3 reads CASSRTPTGGSDEQFF. The CDR3 bases are TGCGCCAGCAGCCGTACTCCGACGGGAGGGTCCGATGAGCAGTTCTTC.

In this sample, this clonotype turned up many times. The rearrangement uses TRBV7-3 and TRBJ2-1; 7 nucleotides match TRBD1. Per the germline V gene, CDR1 is SGHTA and CDR2 is FQGTGA. The CDR3 runs to 17 residues. The J segment lost 2 bases and the V segment lost 4 bases, leaving 11 bases of the junction unmatched. The CDR3 loop reads CASSCNWTGTAYNEQFF. CDR3 DNA: TGTGCCAGCAGCTGCAATTGGACCGGGACAGCCTACAATGAGCAGTTCTTC.

This clonotype was detected many times. This chain connects TRBV5-1 to TRBJ2-2, with TRBD2 identical over 7 bases. With V trimmed by 0 bases and J by 0 bases, 11 bases remained unmatched. In germline, CDR1 is SGHRS, CDR2 YFSETQ. CDR3 length: 19 amino acids. CDR3 amino acids: CASSLDPGAGETNTGELFF. The CDR3 bases are TGCGCCAGCAGCTTGGATCCGGGTGCGGGGGAGACGAACACCGGGGAGCTGTTTTTT.

This clonotype came up a few times. The V gene is TRBV7-6, the J gene TRBJ1-1, with 9 bases identical to TRBD1. J was trimmed by 6 bases and V by 5 bases; bases with no gene match: 4. This CDR3 is built from 13 residues. Germline loops: CDR1 SGHVS, CDR2 FNYEAQ. The CDR3 spells CASSARTGAEAFF. In DNA, the CDR3 is TGTGCCAGCAGCGCTAGGACAGGGGCTGAAGCTTTCTTT.

There are many counts of this clonotype. The chain links TRBV4-2 to TRBJ2-7; perhaps TRBD2 as D (6 bases). Germline lookup yields CDR1 LGHNA and CDR2 YNFKEQ. The V and J ends lost 6 bases and 3 bases respectively, with 15 bases between them. This CDR3 has 14 residues. The CDR3 region has the DNA TGTGCCAGCAGTCCGATCTTAGCGGTCTACGAGCAGTACTTC. It codes for CASSPILAVYEQYF.